The sequence of this T cell receptor (beta chain) was determined in a study of T cell clusters in autoimmune cytopenias. About the research overall: A median of around 50,000 TRB reads per sample yielded a median roughly 2,000 distinct clonotypes. Study-level points and caveats: TRB repertoire shifts in secondary cytopenia and chronic lymphocytic leukemia mostly reflected lymphoma, not autoimmunity. Primary autoimmune cytopenia patients seemingly lacked the physiological T cell clusters found in healthy donors. The T cell clusters came from computational analysis alone and lack functional validation.

The CDR3 runs to 12 residues. From germline, CDR1 is SQVTM and CDR2 ANQGSEA. TRB rearrangements were amplified by touch-down multiplex PCR with mixed TRB-A/B primers. TCRdb processed the multiplex PCR reads again and assigns one entry to each CDR3 protein, with no DNA. This sample's table reports some 1,000 distinct CDR3 sequences. Tens of thousands of genome equivalents of blood DNA were amplified for TRB. Of note for this clonotype: As yet, its antigen is unknown.

Sequenced: peripheral blood. This TCR came from a human donor with an autoimmune cytopenia, with autoimmune hepatitis or in good health (not recorded which). The chain couples TRBV29-1 to TRBJ2-7. The chain's CDR3 is CSVEEGTYEQYF.